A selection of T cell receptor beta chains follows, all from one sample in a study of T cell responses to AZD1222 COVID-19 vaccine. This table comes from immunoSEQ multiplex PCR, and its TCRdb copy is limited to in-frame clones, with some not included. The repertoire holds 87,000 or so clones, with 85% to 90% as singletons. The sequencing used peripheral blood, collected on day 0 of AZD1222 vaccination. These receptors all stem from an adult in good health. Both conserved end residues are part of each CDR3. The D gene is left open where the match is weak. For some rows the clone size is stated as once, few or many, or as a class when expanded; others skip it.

cdr3_nt: TGTGCCAGCAGTTTGCAGGGAGTGGGCACCGGGGAGCTGTTTTTT; cdr3_aa: CASSLQGVGTGELFF; clone_size: .; cdr3_length: 15; v_call: TRBV2; j_call: TRBJ2-2; d_call: .
cdr3_nt: TGTGCCAGCAGCTTAGCCGGGACCTATAATGAAAAACTGTTTTTT; cdr3_aa: CASSLAGTYNEKLFF; clone_size: .; cdr3_length: 15; v_call: TRBV11-3; j_call: TRBJ1-4; d_call: .
cdr3_nt: TGTGCCAGCAGTAAGGGGTCGCGAAATTCACCCCTCCACTTT; cdr3_aa: CASSKGSRNSPLHF; clone_size: .; cdr3_length: 14; v_call: TRBV6-5; j_call: TRBJ1-6; d_call: .
cdr3_nt: TGCGCCAGCAGTTTGGGAGGGTTGGCAGATACGCAGTATTTT; cdr3_aa: CASSLGGLADTQYF; clone_size: .; cdr3_length: 14; v_call: TRBV5-1; j_call: TRBJ2-3; d_call: TRBD2
cdr3_nt: TGTGCCAGCCAAGTCCATGGCACAGATACGCAGTATTTT; cdr3_aa: CASQVHGTDTQYF; clone_size: .; cdr3_length: 13; v_call: TRBV2; j_call: TRBJ2-3; d_call: .
cdr3_nt: TGTGCCAGCAGTGACAGGGGAGAGACCCAGTACTTC; cdr3_aa: CASSDRGETQYF; clone_size: .; cdr3_length: 12; v_call: TRBV6-1; j_call: TRBJ2-5; d_call: .
cdr3_nt: TGTGCCAGCAGTTTATTTTATGGGGAAAGAGCTTTCTTT; cdr3_aa: CASSLFYGERAFF; clone_size: .; cdr3_length: 13; v_call: TRBV27; j_call: TRBJ1-1; d_call: .
cdr3_nt: TGTGCCAGCAGTTGGTCCAACTCTGGGGCCAACGTCCTGACTTTC; cdr3_aa: CASSWSNSGANVLTF; clone_size: once; cdr3_length: 15; v_call: TRBV27; j_call: TRBJ2-6; d_call: .
cdr3_nt: TGTGCCAGCAGTCACATTAACTATGGCTACACCTTC; cdr3_aa: CASSHINYGYTF; clone_size: .; cdr3_length: 12; v_call: TRBV6-5; j_call: TRBJ1-2; d_call: .
cdr3_nt: TGTGCCAGCAGTGACTGGGGGGAGGGCTACACCTTC; cdr3_aa: CASSDWGEGYTF; clone_size: .; cdr3_length: 12; v_call: TRBV6-7; j_call: TRBJ1-2; d_call: .
cdr3_nt: TGTGCCAGCAGTTTAAAGTGGCGCGAGACCCAGTACTTC; cdr3_aa: CASSLKWRETQYF; clone_size: .; cdr3_length: 13; v_call: TRBV12-3/TRBV12-4; j_call: TRBJ2-5; d_call: .
cdr3_nt: TGTGCCAGCAGCCCCGGGAGACAAGACACAGATACGCAGTATTTT; cdr3_aa: CASSPGRQDTDTQYF; clone_size: few; cdr3_length: 15; v_call: TRBV6-4; j_call: TRBJ2-3; d_call: .
cdr3_nt: TGTGCCATCAGTGAGTCCGGGACAGGGTTCCACGAGCAGTACTTC; cdr3_aa: CAISESGTGFHEQYF; clone_size: .; cdr3_length: 15; v_call: TRBV10-3; j_call: TRBJ2-7; d_call: TRBD1
cdr3_nt: TGTGCCAGCAGTGAAAGAGAGACCCAGTACTTC; cdr3_aa: CASSERETQYF; clone_size: .; cdr3_length: 11; v_call: TRBV2; j_call: TRBJ2-5; d_call: .
cdr3_nt: TGTGCCAGCAGTTTCGGCCTCAACACTGAAGCTTTCTTT; cdr3_aa: CASSFGLNTEAFF; clone_size: .; cdr3_length: 13; v_call: TRBV12-3/TRBV12-4; j_call: TRBJ1-1; d_call: .
cdr3_nt: TGCGCCAGCAGCGGGCAGGGGGCTGGTGAAGCTTTCTTT; cdr3_aa: CASSGQGAGEAFF; clone_size: .; cdr3_length: 13; v_call: TRBV5-1; j_call: TRBJ1-1; d_call: TRBD1
cdr3_nt: TGTGCCACCCGAGGGGGCCTGCCTGCGAGGGGCACTGAAGCTTTCTTT; cdr3_aa: CATRGGLPARGTEAFF; clone_size: .; cdr3_length: 16; v_call: TRBV28; j_call: TRBJ1-1; d_call: TRBD1
cdr3_nt: TGTGCCACCAGCAGAGCGGCAGGGGGTTCCTACGAGCAGTACTTC; cdr3_aa: CATSRAAGGSYEQYF; clone_size: .; cdr3_length: 15; v_call: TRBV15; j_call: TRBJ2-7; d_call: TRBD1
cdr3_nt: TGTGCCAGCAGCTTAGTGAACCAGTTGGGGGAGCTGTTTTTT; cdr3_aa: CASSLVNQLGELFF; clone_size: few; cdr3_length: 14; v_call: TRBV7-8; j_call: TRBJ2-2; d_call: .
cdr3_nt: TGTGCCAGCAGCCAAGCAGTTGGGGGGGCCAGAAACACTGAAGCTTTCTTT; cdr3_aa: CASSQAVGGARNTEAFF; clone_size: .; cdr3_length: 17; v_call: TRBV3-1/TRBV3-2; j_call: TRBJ1-1; d_call: .
cdr3_nt: TGTGCCAGCAGCCGAACCGACAGGGAAGCTTTCTTT; cdr3_aa: CASSRTDREAFF; clone_size: .; cdr3_length: 12; v_call: TRBV3-1/TRBV3-2; j_call: TRBJ1-1; d_call: .
cdr3_nt: TGTGCCAGCTTTAGTCCGTCCTTTATGAACACTGAAGCTTTCTTT; cdr3_aa: CASFSPSFMNTEAFF; clone_size: .; cdr3_length: 15; v_call: TRBV2; j_call: TRBJ1-1; d_call: .
cdr3_nt: TGTGCCAGCAGTTCATCATACCGGGGGAACACTGAAGCTTTCTTT; cdr3_aa: CASSSSYRGNTEAFF; clone_size: .; cdr3_length: 15; v_call: TRBV6-5; j_call: TRBJ1-1; d_call: .
cdr3_nt: TGTGCCAGCAGGAGGGGTACTAATGAAAAACTGTTTTTT; cdr3_aa: CASRRGTNEKLFF; clone_size: .; cdr3_length: 13; v_call: TRBV28; j_call: TRBJ1-4; d_call: .
cdr3_nt: TGTGCCTGGAGTGTACTGGGTATATACCAGCCCCAGCATTTT; cdr3_aa: CAWSVLGIYQPQHF; clone_size: .; cdr3_length: 14; v_call: TRBV30; j_call: TRBJ1-5; d_call: .
cdr3_nt: TGCGCCAGCAGCCTGCGGGGGCTGGCCACTGAAGCTTTCTTT; cdr3_aa: CASSLRGLATEAFF; clone_size: once; cdr3_length: 14; v_call: TRBV4-3; j_call: TRBJ1-1; d_call: .
cdr3_nt: TGCAGTGCCAGGGACTATCCAGAGCAGTTCTTC; cdr3_aa: CSARDYPEQFF; clone_size: few; cdr3_length: 11; v_call: TRBV20-1; j_call: TRBJ2-1; d_call: TRBD2
cdr3_nt: TGTGCCAGCACCCCTGACGAGCAGTACTTC; cdr3_aa: CASTPDEQYF; clone_size: .; cdr3_length: 10; v_call: TRBV7-9; j_call: TRBJ2-7; d_call: .
cdr3_nt: TGTGCCAGCAGGGACAGGGGAGAGACCCAGTACTTC; cdr3_aa: CASRDRGETQYF; clone_size: .; cdr3_length: 12; v_call: TRBV2; j_call: TRBJ2-5; d_call: TRBD1
cdr3_nt: TGTGCCAGCAGTTACTCGATTTACGAGCAGTACTTC; cdr3_aa: CASSYSIYEQYF; clone_size: .; cdr3_length: 12; v_call: TRBV6-5; j_call: TRBJ2-7; d_call: .
cdr3_nt: TGTGCCAGCAGCTCGGAGGGGAGATATGGCTACACCTTC; cdr3_aa: CASSSEGRYGYTF; clone_size: .; cdr3_length: 13; v_call: TRBV5-6; j_call: TRBJ1-2; d_call: .
cdr3_nt: TGTGCCAGCAGTTCCCTGGTCGGCTATGGCTACACCTTC; cdr3_aa: CASSSLVGYGYTF; clone_size: .; cdr3_length: 13; v_call: TRBV12-3/TRBV12-4; j_call: TRBJ1-2; d_call: .
cdr3_nt: TGTGCCAGCAGTCGACAGGGGCCCCCCGGAGGCTACACCTTC; cdr3_aa: CASSRQGPPGGYTF; clone_size: .; cdr3_length: 14; v_call: TRBV28; j_call: TRBJ1-2; d_call: TRBD1
cdr3_nt: TGTGCCAGCAGCCGAGGGGCGCGGGCGGAGACTGAAGCTTTCTTT; cdr3_aa: CASSRGARAETEAFF; clone_size: .; cdr3_length: 15; v_call: TRBV7-9; j_call: TRBJ1-1; d_call: .
cdr3_nt: TGTGCCAGCAGCCTGGACAGCTCTGGAAACACCATATATTTT; cdr3_aa: CASSLDSSGNTIYF; clone_size: .; cdr3_length: 14; v_call: TRBV6-5; j_call: TRBJ1-3; d_call: .
cdr3_nt: TGTGCCAGCAGTGGAACAGGGCGCACCGGGGAGCTGTTTTTT; cdr3_aa: CASSGTGRTGELFF; clone_size: .; cdr3_length: 14; v_call: TRBV6-4; j_call: TRBJ2-2; d_call: .
cdr3_nt: TGTGCCAGCAGTTACGTAGATACGCAGTATTTT; cdr3_aa: CASSYVDTQYF; clone_size: .; cdr3_length: 11; v_call: TRBV6-2/TRBV6-3; j_call: TRBJ2-3; d_call: .